This T cell receptor (beta chain) emerged from a study of blood T cell repertoires in COVID-19. Across the study: The origin of the acute and convalescent COVID-19 samples was the United States, Italy and Spain. Sample material is recorded as cDNA or gDNA derived from T cells, B-cell-depleted T cells, or PBMCs.

Per the authors' pipeline: Amplification of reference gene primers was used by the study to estimate nucleated cell counts. TCRdb's copy holds only in-frame clones and misses some; the assay was immunoSEQ multiplex PCR. D and trimming come from the DNA, and the V and J calls and clone size come from that table. The sample includes 150,000 to 200,000 clones, approximately 86% seen only once; the top ten take around 3.5%. The receptor's source is an older man with acute or convalescent COVID-19. Sequenced material: peripheral blood.

The CDR3 nucleotides read TGTGCCAGCAGCAATGCCGGGACAGGGAGGGAGCAGTACTTC. Encoded protein: CASSNAGTGREQYF. The chain employs TRBV5-6 and TRBJ2-7; TRBD1 aligns across 9 bases. Losses at the gene ends were 4 bases for V and 7 bases for J; bases not matched to a gene: 9. The germline V gene encodes CDR1 SGHDT and CDR2 YYEEEE. This CDR3 has 14 residues.